The 4 T cell receptor beta chains presented below share a single source sample, sequenced in a study of OX40 agonist ivuxolimab in advanced cancers. Profiled with immunoSEQ multiplex PCR; TCRdb holds only in-frame clones, not every one. In the table there are around 65,000 clones, around 93% of which are singletons. The material sequenced was CD4+ or CD8+ T cells sorted from blood, taken in a trial of the OX40 agonist ivuxolimab. These receptors were collected from an adult with an advanced solid tumor such as melanoma, head and neck, liver or kidney cancer.

The chain combines TRBV4-1 with TRBJ2-1; the match to TRBD2 covers 8 bases. The germline CDR1 and CDR2 sequences are MGHRA and YSYEKL. With V trimmed by 4 bases and J by 10 bases, 15 bases remained unmatched. The CDR3 has 16 amino acids. The CDR3 DNA reads as TGCGCCAGCAGCCGAGCCGGGACTAGTTCGTCAGACGAGCAGTTCTTC. Encoded protein: CASSRAGTSSSDEQFF.

This rearrangement joins TRBV18 to TRBJ2-7; D gene uncertain. Deletions cut 3 bases from V and 4 bases from J, with 10 bases between. The CDR3 runs 13 residues. Germline loops: CDR1 KGHSH, CDR2 LQKENI. The CDR3 protein is CASSPPGVYEQYF. The DNA for the CDR3 is TGTGCCAGCTCACCCCCCGGTGTATACGAGCAGTACTTC.

The J gene is TRBJ2-5, the V gene TRBV4-1; D possibly corresponds to TRBD1 (5 bases). Trimming shortened V by 1 base and J by 0 bases, and 9 bases separated the two germline ends. Germline V lookup: CDR1 MGHRA, CDR2 YSYEKL. CDR3 size: 15 residues. CDR3 DNA sequence: TGCGCCAGCAGCCAAGCCAGGGCATACCAAGAGACCCAGTACTTC. Residues: CASSQARAYQETQYF.

This chain links TRBV5-5 with TRBJ2-3; 11 nucleotides match TRBD2. Germline V gives CDR1 SGHKS, CDR2 YYEKEE (reference sequence). Unmatched junction bases numbered 0, after V lost 0 bases and J lost 0 bases. The CDR3 runs 16 residues. CDR3 sequence: CASSLGLAGSTDTQYF. In DNA, the CDR3 is TGTGCCAGCAGCTTGGGACTAGCGGGAAGCACAGATACGCAGTATTTT.